These 27 T cell receptor beta chains came from one sample sequenced in a study of cytomegalovirus exposure and HLA in healthy donors. Both 60 Vbeta primers and 13 Jbeta primers went into the PCR. The method was immunoSEQ multiplex PCR; TCRdb's version includes in-frame clones alone and lacks a portion of them. The table shows roughly 200,000 clones, with 82% occurring only once. The specimen was PBMCs. These receptors were taken from a woman in her thirties or forties in good health and CMV-seronegative.

The chain recombines TRBV2 with TRBJ1-5; TRBD1 is a possible D gene (5 bases). The CDR3 extends over 13 amino acids. CDR1 is SNHLY and CDR2 is FYNNEI in the germline V gene. V was pared by 2 bases and J by 7 bases, with 9 bases between. In DNA form, the CDR3 reads TGTGCCAGCAGTGAAAGGGGCGGCCAGCCCCAGCATTTT. Translated: CASSERGGQPQHF.

The rearrangement links TRBV5-1 to TRBJ2-2, with D perhaps matching TRBD2 (5 bases). The V end was cut by 4 bases, the J end by 7 bases, with 17 bases between. Germline V gene sequence: CDR1 SGHRS, CDR2 YFSETQ. The CDR3 loop spans 15 amino acids. The CDR3 sequence: CASSPSYRGDGELFF. CDR3 DNA: TGCGCCAGCAGCCCATCGTACCGGGGAGACGGGGAGCTGTTTTTT.

This clone has only one observation. The chain combines TRBV19 with TRBJ2-2; D perhaps matches TRBD1 (6 bases). V gave up 5 bases and J gave up 7 bases, with 17 bases separating them. This CDR3 is 15 amino acids long. The germline CDR1 and CDR2 sequences are LNHDA and SQIVND (reference sequence). DNA for the CDR3: TGTGCCAGTAGTCACAGGGTTCCCAAAGTCGGGGAGCTGTTTTTT. Translated, it gives CASSHRVPKVGELFF. Using reference TRBV19 and TRBJ2-2 for the parts outside the CDR3, the full variable domain is DGGITQSPKYLFRKEGQNVTLSCEQNLNHDAMYWYRQDPGQGLRLIYYSQIVNDFQKGDIAEGYSVSREKKESFPLTVTSAQKNPTAFYLCASSHRVPKVGELFFGEGSRLTVL.

The rearrangement uses TRBV27 and TRBJ1-2, with 10 positions matching TRBD1. The ends lost 4 bases at V and 7 bases at J; junction bases unmatched: 6. Per germline, CDR1 MNHEY and CDR2 SMNVEV (reference sequence). This CDR3 has 14 residues. DNA for the CDR3: TGTGCCAGCAGTTCTGTTTGGACAGGGGGTGGCTACACCTTC. Protein: CASSSVWTGGGYTF.

The chain employs TRBV5-1 and TRBJ1-1; TRBD1 agrees at 10 bases. V was pared by 3 bases and J by 1 base, with 0 bases of the junction left unmatched. CDR1 SGHRS and CDR2 YFSETQ come from the germline V gene. This CDR3 spans 14 amino acids. The CDR3 sequence: CASSWDRGNTEAFF. CDR3 in DNA: TGCGCCAGCAGCTGGGACAGGGGGAACACTGAAGCTTTCTTT.

The chain uses TRBV5-1 and TRBJ1-1; D perhaps matches TRBD1 (6 bases). The CDR3 has 14 residues. Trimming shortened V by 0 bases and J by 6 bases, and 12 bases separated the two germline ends. The germline CDR1 and CDR2 sequences are SGHRS and YFSETQ. The CDR3 region is CASSLGDTGAEAFF. The CDR3 DNA sequence: TGCGCCAGCAGCTTGGGGGACACAGGCGCTGAAGCTTTCTTT.

This chain uses TRBV30 with TRBJ1-2; 8 bases map to TRBD1. The germline V gene has CDR1 GTSNPN and CDR2 SVGIG (reference sequence). This CDR3 contains 14 residues. V was pared by 3 bases and J by 3 bases, with 6 bases of the junction left unmatched. In DNA, the CDR3 is TGTGCCTGGAGCCCCGGACAGGGAGACTATGGCTACACCTTC. Encoded protein: CAWSPGQGDYGYTF.

V is TRBV27 and J is TRBJ1-5; 7 nucleotides agree with TRBD1. The CDR3 has 18 residues. V lost 0 bases, J lost 1 base, and 9 bases stayed unmatched. Germline CDR1 reads MNHEY; CDR2 reads SMNVEV (reference sequence). CDR3: CASSLSQIQGGSNQPQHF. In nucleotides, the CDR3 is TGTGCCAGCAGTTTATCGCAAATTCAGGGGGGAAGCAATCAGCCCCAGCATTTT.

V is TRBV6-1 and J is TRBJ2-2, with D hard to call. V lost 2 bases, J lost 1 base, and 8 bases lay in between. Looked up from germline, CDR1 is MNHNS and CDR2 is SASEGT. CDR3 length: 15 amino acids. The CDR3 protein is CASSESNRNTGELFF. CDR3 in DNA: TGTGCCAGCAGTGAATCTAACCGGAACACCGGGGAGCTGTTTTTT.

This chain connects TRBV5-6 to TRBJ1-2; D not resolved. Germline CDR1 reads SGHDT; CDR2 reads YYEEEE. Trimming stripped 4 bases from V and 8 bases from J, with 15 bases between. The CDR3 spans 13 residues. As DNA, the CDR3 is TGTGCCAGCAGCCCATGGGAGACTGCAGGCTACACCTTC. Its translation: CASSPWETAGYTF.

This sequence joins TRBV9 and TRBJ2-7; tentatively, D is TRBD2 (6 bases). The CDR3 is made up of 13 amino acids. V gave up 4 bases and J gave up 7 bases, with 15 bases separating them. Germline lookup yields CDR1 SGDLS and CDR2 YYNGEE. The CDR3: CASSPPRGGEQYF. The CDR3, as DNA: TGTGCCAGCAGCCCCCCTCGCGGAGGGGAGCAGTACTTC.

This clone was recorded once. The chain recombines TRBV4-1 with TRBJ1-2; no reliable D call. The CDR3 contains 14 residues. V lost 1 base to trimming and J lost 9 bases, with 15 bases between them. The V gene's germline CDR1 is MGHRA and CDR2 YSYEKL. CDR3 protein: CASSQVGQAGSYTF. The CDR3 DNA reads TGCGCCAGCAGCCAAGTAGGCCAGGCTGGAAGCTACACCTTC.

V usage is TRBV2 and J usage is TRBJ2-7; D is ambiguous. Deletions cut 4 bases from V and 3 bases from J, with 10 bases between. The CDR3 consists of 13 residues. Germline V lookup: CDR1 SNHLY, CDR2 FYNNEI. The CDR3 region is CASSAGYLYEQYF. CDR3 in DNA: TGTGCCAGCAGTGCCGGGTATCTCTACGAGCAGTACTTC.

This clone has a handful of counts. The rearrangement links TRBV28 to TRBJ1-3; D ambiguous. Trimming pared 6 bases from V and 7 bases from J, leaving 10 bases between. The length of the CDR3 is 12 residues. In germline, CDR1 is MDHEN, CDR2 SYDVKM. The DNA for the CDR3 is TGTGCCAGCAGGGAGGAGGGCAACACCATATATTTT. Amino acids: CASREEGNTIYF.

The V gene is TRBV19, the J gene TRBJ1-1; D is undetermined. V was shortened by 5 bases and J by 1 base, with 8 bases between the two germline ends. The germline gives CDR1 LNHDA, CDR2 SQIVND (reference sequence). The CDR3 loop spans 13 amino acids. CDR3: CASSSTPNTEAFF. The CDR3 DNA reads TGTGCCAGTAGTTCGACTCCGAACACTGAAGCTTTCTTT.

The rearrangement uses TRBV10-3 and TRBJ2-2; TRBD1 agrees at 8 bases. The CDR3 extends over 15 amino acids. Germline CDR1 reads ENHRY; CDR2 reads SYGVKD. V gave up 1 base and J gave up 5 bases; unmatched junction bases: 3. The CDR3 sequence: CAISEFDRGTGELFF. The CDR3 DNA reads TGTGCCATCAGTGAGTTTGACAGGGGAACCGGGGAGCTGTTTTTT.

This clone has just a few counts. This chain links TRBV4-1 with TRBJ1-5; perhaps TRBD1 as D (5 bases). V lost 0 bases to trimming and J lost 4 bases, with 10 bases between them. Germline V gives CDR1 MGHRA, CDR2 YSYEKL. The CDR3 totals 15 residues. Here the CDR3 DNA reads TGCGCCAGCAGCCAAGACCCCGGGGGTAATCAGCCCCAGCATTTT. Its translation: CASSQDPGGNQPQHF.

The V call is TRBV10-3, the J call TRBJ2-4; maybe TRBD2 (7 bases). The CDR3 is 14 amino acids. Per germline, CDR1 ENHRY and CDR2 SYGVKD. V was trimmed by 0 bases and J by 6 bases, leaving 9 bases between them. The CDR3 DNA is TGTGCCATCAGTGAGTCGAGGGGGGGAAACATTCAGTACTTC. Its translation: CAISESRGGNIQYF.

The CDR3, as DNA: TGTGCCAGCAGCCAGCCGTACGAACAGGGAATCTATGGCTACACCTTC. As protein: CASSQPYEQGIYGYTF. The chain couples TRBV4-2 to TRBJ1-2; tentative D call: TRBD1 (6 bases). This CDR3 contains 16 residues. CDR1 is LGHNA and CDR2 is YNFKEQ in the germline V gene. Deletions cut 3 bases from V and 4 bases from J, with 18 bases between.

The chain uses TRBV27 and TRBJ1-2; 9 positions agree with TRBD1. Germline-derived CDR1 and CDR2 are MNHEY and SMNVEV (reference sequence). After removal of 1 base from V and 2 bases from J, the junction contained 2 bases not matched to a gene. This CDR3 spans 15 amino acids. CDR3 coding DNA: TGTGCCAGCAGTTTATTAGGGACAGGGAACTATGGCTACACCTTC. It yields the protein CASSLLGTGNYGYTF.

The chain uses TRBV7-9 and TRBJ1-1, with 8 bases matching TRBD1. Germline V gives CDR1 SEHNR, CDR2 FQNEAQ (reference sequence). CDR3 length: 15 residues. Trimming removed 4 bases from V and 6 bases from J; junction bases left unmatched: 10. The DNA of the CDR3 is TGTGCCAGCAGCTCACCTATCAGGGGGCTCCCTGAAGCTTTCTTT. Translated, it gives CASSSPIRGLPEAFF.

The chain recombines TRBV4-3 with TRBJ2-3; TRBD2 is a possible D gene (7 bases). The CDR3 runs 16 residues. The germline V gene has CDR1 LGHNA and CDR2 YSLEER. Trimming removed 0 bases from V and 4 bases from J, with 14 bases in between. The CDR3, as DNA: TGCGCCAGCAGCCAAGATCTGGGGGGGGCCTCAGATACGCAGTATTTT. It codes for CASSQDLGGASDTQYF.

This chain connects TRBV27 to TRBJ1-6; D ambiguous. Between the trimmed V and J ends, which lost 6 bases and 7 bases, there was a span of 7 bases. CDR3 length: 12 residues. Germline loops: CDR1 MNHEY, CDR2 SMNVEV (reference sequence). Here the CDR3 reads CASRPGNSPLHF. The CDR3, as DNA: TGTGCCAGCAGACCAGGAAATTCACCCCTCCACTTT.

A single count supports this clone. The sample holds other DNA sequences that translate to the same CDR3. The rearrangement joins TRBV9 to TRBJ1-5; D ambiguous. Germline loops: CDR1 SGDLS, CDR2 YYNGEE. The CDR3 is made up of 13 amino acids. Trimming stripped 0 bases from V and 7 bases from J, with 8 bases between. The CDR3: CASSVDGDQPQHF. CDR3 nucleotide sequence: TGTGCCAGCAGCGTAGACGGAGACCAGCCCCAGCATTTT.

The rearrangement joins TRBV5-1 to TRBJ2-5; 7 nucleotides agree with TRBD1. Germline CDR1 SGHRS, CDR2 YFSETQ. The CDR3 is made up of 16 amino acids. V trimming: 3 bases; J trimming: 2 bases; junction bases outside the gene matches: 10. For the CDR3, the DNA is TGCGCCAGCAGCTCTCCCACCGGGACAGTTCAAGAGACCCAGTACTTC. Encoded protein: CASSSPTGTVQETQYF.

V gene TRBV12-5 combines with J gene TRBJ1-5; 8 nucleotides line up with TRBD1. This CDR3 spans 14 amino acids. V lost 7 bases to trimming and J lost 12 bases; unmatched junction nucleotides: 14. CDR1 and CDR2 (germline): LGHNT, FRNRAP. CDR3 bases: TGTGCTAGTGCTCCCCATTCTGGACAGGGACTCCAGCATTTT. This codes for CASAPHSGQGLQHF.

This sequence joins TRBV7-3 and TRBJ2-2; 8 positions match TRBD1. J gave up 2 bases and V 5 bases, and 4 bases lay outside the gene matches. The CDR3 sequence is 15 residues long. The germline V gene encodes CDR1 SGHTA and CDR2 FQGTGA. CDR3 in DNA: TGTGCCAGCAGCCCGGACAGGGCTAACACCGGGGAGCTGTTTTTT. Protein product: CASSPDRANTGELFF. The whole variable domain, filled in from reference TRBV7-3 and TRBJ2-2, reads GAGVSQTPSNKVTEKGKYVELRCDPISGHTALYWYRQSLGQGPEFLIYFQGTGAADDSGLPNDRFFAVRPEGSVSTLKIQRTERGDSAVYLCASSPDRANTGELFFGEGSRLTVL.